This T cell receptor (beta chain) was found in a study of blood T cell repertoires in COVID-19. At the level of the study: The analysed material was cDNA or gDNA that came from T cells, B-cell-depleted T cells, or PBMCs.

V was trimmed by 2 bases and J by 8 bases, leaving 10 bases between them. Germline V gene sequence: CDR1 SGHNT, CDR2 YENEEA. The CDR3 has 13 amino acids. Sequencing used immunoSEQ multiplex PCR; TCRdb keeps in-frame clones, though not all of them. Found here are some 100,000 clones, roughly 88% of them singletons; the top ten hold roughly 27%. The source is a human donor in a cohort sampled during active COVID-19. The chain carries TRBV11-3 and TRBJ2-1; a weak D match, TRBD2 (7 bases). The sequenced sample consisted of peripheral blood. CDR3 bases: TGTGCCAGCAGCTTAACGGGGGGCGATGAGCAGTTCTTC. This codes for CASSLTGGDEQFF.